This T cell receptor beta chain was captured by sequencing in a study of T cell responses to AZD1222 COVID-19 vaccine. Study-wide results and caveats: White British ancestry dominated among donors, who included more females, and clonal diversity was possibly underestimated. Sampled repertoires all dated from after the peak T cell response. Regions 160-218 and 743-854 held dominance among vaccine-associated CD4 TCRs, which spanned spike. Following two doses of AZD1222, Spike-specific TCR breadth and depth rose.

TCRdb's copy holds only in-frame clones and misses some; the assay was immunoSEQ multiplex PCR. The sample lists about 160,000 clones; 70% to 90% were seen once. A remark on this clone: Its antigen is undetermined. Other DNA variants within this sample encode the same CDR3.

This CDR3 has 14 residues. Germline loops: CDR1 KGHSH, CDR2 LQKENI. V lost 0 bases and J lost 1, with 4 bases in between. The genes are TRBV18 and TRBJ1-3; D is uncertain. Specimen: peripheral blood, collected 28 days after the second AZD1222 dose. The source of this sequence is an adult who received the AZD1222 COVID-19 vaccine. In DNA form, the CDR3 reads TGTGCCAGCTCACCACCGGGGTCTGGAAACACCATATATTTT. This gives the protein CASSPPGSGNTIYF.